Listed below are T cell receptor beta chains from one sample, sequenced in a study of T cell repertoires in aging, cancer and after chemotherapy. MiXCR was run by TCRdb on the multiplex PCR reads, yielding one entry per CDR3 protein. Of some 1,500 distinct CDR3 sequences listed, around 24% are singletons. Sequencing input: blood. The receptor source for this set is a human donor with a blood cancer. Both conserved end residues are part of each CDR3. The D gene is left open where the match is weak. For some rows the clone size is stated as once, few or many, or as a class when expanded; others skip it.

clone size: -
J gene: TRBJ1-2
V gene: TRBV6-5
D gene: TRBD1
CDR3 protein: CASSEAWTGSLYGYTF
CDR3 DNA: TGTGCCAGCAGTGAAGCGTGGACAGGGAGCCTCTATGGCTACACCTTC

clone size: medium-sized
J gene: TRBJ1-5
V gene: TRBV6-6
D gene: -
CDR3 protein: CASRQTNEGNQPQHF
CDR3 DNA: TGTGCCAGCAGACAGACAAACGAGGGCAATCAGCCCCAGCATTTT

clone size: -
J gene: TRBJ2-2
V gene: TRBV5-1
D gene: -
CDR3 protein: CASSFDRGNTGELFF
CDR3 DNA: TGCGCCAGCAGCTTTGACAGAGGGAACACCGGGGAGCTGTTTTTT

clone size: few
J gene: TRBJ2-3
V gene: TRBV7-9
D gene: TRBD2
CDR3 protein: CASSFSGGADTQYF
CDR3 DNA: TGTGCCAGCAGCTTCAGCGGGGGGGCGGATACGCAGTATTTT

clone size: medium-sized
J gene: TRBJ2-6
V gene: TRBV15
D gene: -
CDR3 protein: CATHEAAGANVLTF
CDR3 DNA: TGTGCCACTCACGAGGCAGCTGGGGCCAACGTCCTGACTTTC

clone size: few
J gene: TRBJ2-7
V gene: TRBV9
D gene: TRBD1
CDR3 protein: CASSPTGEKGYEQYF
CDR3 DNA: TGTGCCAGCAGCCCCACAGGGGAGAAGGGCTACGAGCAGTACTTC

clone size: few
J gene: TRBJ2-1
V gene: TRBV14
D gene: TRBD2
CDR3 protein: CASSLPGLYNEQFF
CDR3 DNA: TGTGCCAGCAGCCTGCCGGGACTATACAATGAGCAGTTCTTC

clone size: hyperexpanded
J gene: TRBJ2-1
V gene: TRBV6-4
D gene: -
CDR3 protein: CASSEGNNNEQFF
CDR3 DNA: TGTGCCAGCAGTGAGGGCAACAACAATGAGCAGTTCTTC

clone size: medium-sized
J gene: TRBJ2-2
V gene: TRBV12-3/TRBV12-4
D gene: TRBD1
CDR3 protein: CASTSQGAGTGELFF
CDR3 DNA: TGTGCCAGCACCTCACAGGGGGCGGGGACCGGGGAGCTGTTTTTT

clone size: medium-sized
J gene: TRBJ2-7
V gene: TRBV5-6
D gene: -
CDR3 protein: CASSLVGGEQYF
CDR3 DNA: TGTGCCAGCAGCTTGGTTGGGGGGGAGCAGTACTTC

clone size: -
J gene: TRBJ1-6
V gene: TRBV7-2
D gene: -
CDR3 protein: CASSLSYNSPLHF
CDR3 DNA: TGTGCCAGCAGCCTATCCTATAATTCACCCCTCCACTTT

clone size: medium-sized
J gene: TRBJ1-2
V gene: TRBV6-5
D gene: -
CDR3 protein: CASENSMDYGYTF
CDR3 DNA: TGTGCCAGCGAAAACTCTATGGACTATGGCTACACCTTC

clone size: -
J gene: TRBJ1-2
V gene: TRBV5-4
D gene: -
CDR3 protein: CASSPGSGDGRYGYTF
CDR3 DNA: TGTGCCAGCAGCCCGGGCTCAGGGGACGGTCGCTATGGCTACACCTTC

clone size: medium-sized
J gene: TRBJ1-5
V gene: TRBV6-6
D gene: -
CDR3 protein: CASSYSGNDQPQHF
CDR3 DNA: TGTGCCAGCAGTTATTCAGGGAATGATCAGCCCCAGCATTTT

clone size: -
J gene: TRBJ2-1
V gene: TRBV7-9
D gene: -
CDR3 protein: CAIWHTNYNEQFF
CDR3 DNA: TGTGCCATATGGCATACCAACTACAATGAGCAGTTCTTC

clone size: few
J gene: TRBJ2-3
V gene: TRBV7-3
D gene: -
CDR3 protein: CASSLVGGFLTDTQYF
CDR3 DNA: TGTGCCAGCAGTCTAGTCGGGGGTTTTTTAACAGATACGCAGTATTTT

clone size: large
J gene: TRBJ2-5
V gene: TRBV27
D gene: TRBD1
CDR3 protein: CASRRDRGLETQYF
CDR3 DNA: TGTGCCAGCAGACGTGACAGGGGGCTCGAGACCCAGTACTTC

clone size: -
J gene: TRBJ1-2
V gene: TRBV20-1
D gene: -
CDR3 protein: CSGRKPSSNYGYTF
CDR3 DNA: TGCAGTGGTAGAAAACCATCTTCTAACTATGGCTACACCTTC

clone size: large
J gene: TRBJ2-3
V gene: TRBV6-5
D gene: TRBD2
CDR3 protein: CASSYRKLAAFTDTQYF
CDR3 DNA: TGTGCCAGCAGTTACAGGAAACTAGCGGCCTTCACAGATACGCAGTATTTT

clone size: medium-sized
J gene: TRBJ1-1
V gene: TRBV18
D gene: -
CDR3 protein: CASSPTGGPNTEAFF
CDR3 DNA: TGTGCCAGCTCACCAACAGGTGGACCTAACACTGAAGCTTTCTTT

clone size: medium-sized
J gene: TRBJ2-5
V gene: TRBV7-2
D gene: -
CDR3 protein: CASSPSLAATQYF
CDR3 DNA: TGTGCCAGCAGCCCCTCCCTTGCGGCGACCCAGTACTTC

clone size: medium-sized
J gene: TRBJ1-1
V gene: TRBV18
D gene: -
CDR3 protein: CASSPILNTEAFF
CDR3 DNA: TGTGCCAGCTCACCAATCCTGAACACTGAAGCTTTCTTT

clone size: few
J gene: TRBJ1-1
V gene: TRBV11-2
D gene: -
CDR3 protein: CASSPLGGVEAFF
CDR3 DNA: TGTGCCAGCAGCCCATTGGGCGGAGTTGAAGCTTTCTTT

clone size: -
J gene: TRBJ2-2
V gene: TRBV19
D gene: TRBD2
CDR3 protein: CASRPAGGTGELFF
CDR3 DNA: TGTGCCAGTAGGCCGGCGGGGGGGACCGGGGAGCTGTTTTTT

clone size: medium-sized
J gene: TRBJ2-3
V gene: TRBV20-1
D gene: -
CDR3 protein: CSARDWQGTDTQYF
CDR3 DNA: TGCAGTGCTAGAGATTGGCAGGGCACAGATACGCAGTATTTT

clone size: -
J gene: TRBJ1-3
V gene: TRBV11-2
D gene: TRBD1
CDR3 protein: CASSLGQAQGNTIYF
CDR3 DNA: TGTGCCAGCAGCTTGGGACAGGCTCAAGGAAACACCATATATTTT

clone size: -
J gene: TRBJ2-2
V gene: TRBV27
D gene: TRBD1
CDR3 protein: CASRLGTGHTGELFF
CDR3 DNA: TGTGCCAGCAGGCTGGGGACAGGGCACACCGGGGAGCTGTTTTTT

clone size: -
J gene: TRBJ1-1
V gene: TRBV5-6
D gene: -
CDR3 protein: CASSLEAGGCTEAFF
CDR3 DNA: TGTGCCAGCAGCTTAGAGGCCGGGGGATGCACTGAAGCTTTCTTT

clone size: medium-sized
J gene: TRBJ1-1
V gene: TRBV6-5
D gene: TRBD1
CDR3 protein: CASSTGQATWAFF
CDR3 DNA: TGTGCCAGCAGTACCGGACAGGCCACTTGGGCTTTCTTT

clone size: large
J gene: TRBJ2-3
V gene: TRBV19
D gene: TRBD1
CDR3 protein: CASSIGRGRGYSTDTQYF
CDR3 DNA: TGTGCCAGTAGTATAGGCAGGGGGCGCGGGTATAGCACAGATACGCAGTATTTT

clone size: medium-sized
J gene: TRBJ2-4
V gene: TRBV6-5
D gene: -
CDR3 protein: CASSYSLGGAKNIQYF
CDR3 DNA: TGTGCCAGCAGTTACTCGCTCGGGGGAGCCAAAAACATTCAGTACTTC

clone size: medium-sized
J gene: TRBJ2-5
V gene: TRBV10-3
D gene: TRBD1
CDR3 protein: CAISQMGQSLEETQYF
CDR3 DNA: TGTGCCATCAGCCAAATGGGACAGAGCCTAGAAGAGACCCAGTACTTC

clone size: few
J gene: TRBJ1-2
V gene: TRBV4-1
D gene: -
CDR3 protein: CASSQLGSSGGYTF
CDR3 DNA: TGCGCCAGCAGCCAACTCGGTTCGTCGGGTGGCTACACCTTC

clone size: few
J gene: TRBJ2-2
V gene: TRBV7-2
D gene: TRBD2
CDR3 protein: CASSLGGTSGGTGELFF
CDR3 DNA: TGTGCCAGCAGCTTAGGGGGTACTAGCGGGGGGACCGGGGAGCTGTTTTTT

clone size: few
J gene: TRBJ2-5
V gene: TRBV10-1
D gene: TRBD2
CDR3 protein: CASSTGLALETQYF
CDR3 DNA: TGCGCCAGCAGCACCGGACTAGCCCTTGAGACCCAGTACTTC